The 2 T cell receptor beta chains given below trace back to one sample, sequenced in a study of T cell clonotyping in hematopoietic cell transplantation. Time point specified: recipient sample about 28 days before transplant, after cytoreduction. TCRdb's table, derived via immunoSEQ multiplex PCR, lists solely in-frame clones and lacks some. Of approximately 11,000 clones in the sample, 92% were seen once. Sample: peripheral blood mononuclear cells, taken before stem cell transplant. These receptors originate from a woman in her 40s with acute myeloid leukemia. Some clones in this sample may be carry-over from other donors' samples.

The V call is TRBV19, the J call TRBJ2-2; no clear D gene. CDR1 LNHDA and CDR2 SQIVND come from the germline V gene (reference sequence). The germline V and J ends were trimmed by 6 bases and 6 bases, with 14 bases remaining between them. This CDR3 region has 14 residues. The CDR3 DNA follows: TGTGCCAGTAGCCCGGAAGGGTTTCCCGGGGAGCTGTTTTTT. Residues: CASSPEGFPGELFF.

The J gene is TRBJ1-4, the V gene TRBV29-1, with D uncertain. The CDR3 covers 12 residues. Trimming removed 7 bases at V and 7 bases at J, with 13 bases between. Germline V gene sequence: CDR1 SQVTM, CDR2 ANQGSEA. The CDR3 is CSGGEMSEKLFF. CDR3 coding DNA: TGCAGCGGTGGAGAGATGAGTGAAAAACTGTTTTTT.